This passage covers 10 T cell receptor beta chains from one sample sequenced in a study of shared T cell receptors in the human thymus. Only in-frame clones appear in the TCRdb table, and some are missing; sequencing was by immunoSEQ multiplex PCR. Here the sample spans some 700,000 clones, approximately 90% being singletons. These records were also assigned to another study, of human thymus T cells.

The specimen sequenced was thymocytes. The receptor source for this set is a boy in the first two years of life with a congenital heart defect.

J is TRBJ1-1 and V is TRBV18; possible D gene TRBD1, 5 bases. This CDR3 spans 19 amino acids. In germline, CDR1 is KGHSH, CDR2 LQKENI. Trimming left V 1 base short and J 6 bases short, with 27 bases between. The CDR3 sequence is CASSPLGGSRAGTVAEAFF. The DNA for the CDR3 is TGTGCCAGCTCACCACTGGGGGGTTCCAGGGCGGGGACGGTCGCTGAAGCTTTCTTT.

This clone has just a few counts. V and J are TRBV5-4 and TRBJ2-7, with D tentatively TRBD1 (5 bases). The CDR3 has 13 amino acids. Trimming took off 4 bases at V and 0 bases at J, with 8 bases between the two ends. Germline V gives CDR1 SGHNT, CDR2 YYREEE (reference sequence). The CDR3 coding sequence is TGTGCCAGCAGCACCGACAGCTCCTACGAGCAGTACTTC. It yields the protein CASSTDSSYEQYF.

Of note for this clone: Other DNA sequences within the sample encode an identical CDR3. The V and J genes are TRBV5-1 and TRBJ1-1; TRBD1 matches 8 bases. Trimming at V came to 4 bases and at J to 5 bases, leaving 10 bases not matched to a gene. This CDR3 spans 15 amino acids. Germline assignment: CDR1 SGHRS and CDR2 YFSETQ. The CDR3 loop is CASSPDLTGGTEAFF. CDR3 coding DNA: TGCGCCAGCAGCCCGGACCTAACAGGGGGGACTGAAGCTTTCTTT.

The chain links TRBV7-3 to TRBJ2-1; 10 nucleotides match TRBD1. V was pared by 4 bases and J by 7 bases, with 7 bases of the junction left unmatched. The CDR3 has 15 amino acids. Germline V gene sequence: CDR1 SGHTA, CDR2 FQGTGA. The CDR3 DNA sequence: TGTGCCAGCAGCTCCGGGACAGGGGTCTTAAATGAGCAGTTCTTC. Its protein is CASSSGTGVLNEQFF.

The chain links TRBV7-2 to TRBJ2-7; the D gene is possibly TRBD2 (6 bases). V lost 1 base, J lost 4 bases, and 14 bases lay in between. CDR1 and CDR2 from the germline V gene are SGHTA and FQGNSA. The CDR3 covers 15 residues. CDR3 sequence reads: CASSLDPGEGYEQYF. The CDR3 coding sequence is TGTGCCAGCAGCTTAGATCCGGGAGAAGGGTACGAGCAGTACTTC. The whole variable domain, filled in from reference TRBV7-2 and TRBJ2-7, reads GAGVSQSPSNKVTEKGKDVELRCDPISGHTALYWYRQSLGQGLEFLIYFQGNSAPDKSGLPSDRFSAERTGGSVSTLTIQRTQQEDSAVYLCASSLDPGEGYEQYFGPGTRLTVT.

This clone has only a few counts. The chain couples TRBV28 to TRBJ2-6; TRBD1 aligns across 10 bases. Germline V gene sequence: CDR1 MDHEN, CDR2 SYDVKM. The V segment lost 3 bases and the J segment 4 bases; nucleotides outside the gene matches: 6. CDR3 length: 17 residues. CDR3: CASSFRDRGPGANVLTF. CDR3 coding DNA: TGTGCCAGCAGTTTCCGGGACAGGGGTCCCGGGGCCAACGTCCTGACTTTC.

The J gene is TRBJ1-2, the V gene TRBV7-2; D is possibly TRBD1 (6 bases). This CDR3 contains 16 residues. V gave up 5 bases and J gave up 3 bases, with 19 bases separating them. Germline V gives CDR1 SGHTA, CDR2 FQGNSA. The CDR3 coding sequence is TGTGCCAGCAGCCAAACTAAATACAGGGCTGACTATGGCTACACCTTC. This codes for CASSQTKYRADYGYTF.

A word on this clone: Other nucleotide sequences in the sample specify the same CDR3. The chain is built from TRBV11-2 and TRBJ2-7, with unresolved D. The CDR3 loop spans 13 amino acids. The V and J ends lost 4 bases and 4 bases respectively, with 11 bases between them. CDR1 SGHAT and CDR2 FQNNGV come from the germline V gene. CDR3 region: CASSSRGSYEQYF. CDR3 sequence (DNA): TGTGCCAGCAGCTCCCGCGGCAGTTACGAGCAGTACTTC.

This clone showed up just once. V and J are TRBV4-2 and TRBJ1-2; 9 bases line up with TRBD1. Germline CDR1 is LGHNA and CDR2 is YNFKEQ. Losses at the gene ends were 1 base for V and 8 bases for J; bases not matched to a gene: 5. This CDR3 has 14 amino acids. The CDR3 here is CASSQGGTGRGYTF. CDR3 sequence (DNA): TGTGCCAGCAGCCAAGGGGGGACAGGGCGCGGCTACACCTTC.

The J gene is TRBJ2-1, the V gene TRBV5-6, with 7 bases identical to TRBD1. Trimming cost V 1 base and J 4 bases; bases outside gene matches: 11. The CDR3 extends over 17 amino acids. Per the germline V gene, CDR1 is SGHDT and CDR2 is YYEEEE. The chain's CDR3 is CASSLRGQISPYNEQFF. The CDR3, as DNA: TGTGCCAGCAGCTTGAGGGGACAGATCTCGCCATACAATGAGCAGTTCTTC.